The entry below gives a single TCR beta chain sequence along with its context. This clonotype is a singleton in its sample. There is no known antigen for this receptor. Base qualities were left out, and no much larger clone turns up one base away. One read provides weak support. The donors were under 40 Caucasian individuals from Russia, aged 6 to 90 years, who were systemically healthy. Each donor gave ten milliliters of peripheral blood, collected into EDTA-treated Vacutainer tubes. Ficoll-Paque density-gradient centrifugation was used to isolate PBMCs, with at least 7 million per sample. Total RNA was extracted from PBMCs with Trizol reagent, with at least 6 micrograms obtained per sample. Naive CD45RAhigh/CD27high T cell percentages were measured by flow cytometry on a PBMC aliquot from every donor. The protocol used for the library was 5' RACE. The reads were generated on an Illumina HiSeq 2500. The second PCR ran for about 6 to 12 cycles and used a J-beta primer mix along with a sample-barcoded 5' primer. Each TCR beta cDNA molecule received a unique molecular identifier from a template-switch 5' adaptor carrying 12 random nucleotides. Each sample yielded at least 2.5 million CDR3-containing paired-end reads. First-strand cDNA synthesis was performed from all RNA using the Mint cDNA synthesis kit, with priming by a TRBC-specific oligonucleotide. Following uracil-DNA glycosylase treatment, all cDNA underwent a first 18-cycle PCR with the universal primers M1SS and BC2_uni_R. As for the original processing: For normalization, 1 million high-quality reads were randomly selected from each sample, with every read carrying a distinct molecular identifier. Instead of being binned into consensus sequences, reads that shared molecular identifiers were thrown out. MiTCR, run with a Q25 quality threshold and the strictest error-elimination algorithm, handled CDR3 identification, clonotype clustering and error correction. Lower-bound total TCR beta diversity was estimated with a nonparametric unseen species model using Euler transformation. TCRdb passed the public sequencing reads through fastp at Q25 and MiXCR, retaining productive beta sequences. A single entry per CDR3 protein holds the most common genes and DNA from its merged rows. The V and J calls were determined by TCRdb, not by the authors. The table for this sample lists about 1,800,000 distinct CDR3 sequences; over 25% of them were counted only once. The ten biggest clones cover roughly 8.2% of the sample.

This entry is derived from a study of blood T cells in healthy people across ages (dated by TCRdb to about 2015). Background for the entire study: In model experiments, template switching captured about one uniquely barcoded TCR beta cDNA molecule for every two T cells. Two additional independent replicas of 1 million unique cDNA reads from the same blood draw were analyzed for two donors (one aged 18 to 30 and one aged 80 or older). Four age groups were formed from the donors: young (average about 17 years), middle-aged (approximately 40), aged (more than 55) and long-lived (around 82). To avoid experimental bias, donors of different ages were spread randomly across the sequencing lanes. To track age-related changes in TCR beta repertoire diversity, the study relied on deep sequencing normalized with unique cDNA molecular identifiers.

Paper-wide results and their limitations: The long-lived group showed more naive CD4+ T cells, fewer expanded clones and increased TCR diversity than the aged group, suggesting age selection. Since profiling was done on bulk unsorted PBMCs, naive and antigen-experienced compartments could not be conclusively compared. A strong correlation was found between observed TCR beta diversity and the percentage of naive T cells measured by flow cytometry. The CMV infection status of donors was not known, potentially confounding age-related changes in expanded clonotypes. As age increased, observed TCR beta diversity per million T cells dropped in a roughly linear way, and a significant reduction was already evident by age 40. Total diversity estimates from one million sequenced T cells were considered lower bounds and underestimates.

The TCR originated in a woman in her thirties in good health. Sequencing input: blood.

The sequenced DNA is TGCAGAGCCCCTGGGCCCTACAATGAGCAGTTCTTC. Its translation is CRAPGPYNEQFF. The sequence is built from TRBV20-1 and TRBJ2-1; the D gene identity is not certain. The CDR3 numbers 12 residues from cysteine through phenylalanine. Only the CDR3 region is kept as DNA, spanning 36 bases read in frame from base 1. The germline V gene (reference sequence) supplies CDR1 DFQATT and CDR2 SNEGSKA.